The 14 T cell receptor beta chains below come from one sample, sequenced in a study of technical replicates of blood from several donors. This table comes from immunoSEQ multiplex PCR, and its TCRdb copy is limited to in-frame clones, with some not included. The sample holds approximately 97,000 clones, roughly 96% seen once. The sequencing sample was made of T cells isolated from PBMCs. These receptors originate from a human donor in good health.

About this clone itself: Other DNA sequences from this sample encode an identical CDR3 as well. The chain combines TRBV11-3 with TRBJ1-1; D uncertain. The CDR3 has 14 residues. Trimming shortened V by 1 base and J by 1 base, and 7 bases separated the two germline ends. Looked up from germline, CDR1 is SGHNT and CDR2 is YENEEA. The CDR3 protein is CASSLGRGNTEAFF. The CDR3 DNA sequence: TGTGCCAGCAGCTTAGGTCGGGGGAACACTGAAGCTTTCTTT. The whole variable domain, remainder taken from reference TRBV11-3 and TRBJ1-1, is EAGVVQSPRYKIIEKKQPVAFWCNPISGHNTLYWYLQNLGQGPELLIRYENEEAVDDSQLPKDRFSAERLKGVDSTLKIQPAELGDSAVYLCASSLGRGNTEAFFGQGTRLTVV.

The table lists this clone with a count of one. This sequence joins TRBV9 and TRBJ2-1; 8 bases align to TRBD2. Trimming removed 2 bases from V and 0 bases from J; junction bases left unmatched: 1. Germline values: CDR1 SGDLS, CDR2 YYNGEE. The CDR3 contains 15 residues. The CDR3 here is CASSVSGTSYNEQFF. CDR3 bases: TGTGCCAGCAGCGTTAGCGGGACCTCCTACAATGAGCAGTTCTTC.

J is TRBJ2-3 and V is TRBV11-3, with 13 nucleotides matching TRBD2. With 5 bases clipped from V and 4 bases from J, the junction kept 6 bases outside the gene matches. Germline lookup yields CDR1 SGHNT and CDR2 YENEEA. CDR3 length: 16 residues. The chain's CDR3 is CASSVTSGRESDTQYF. As DNA, the CDR3 is TGTGCCAGCAGCGTAACTAGCGGGAGGGAGTCAGATACGCAGTATTTT.

The chain is built from TRBV15 and TRBJ2-2; D is possibly TRBD2 (5 bases). The CDR3 has 15 amino acids. V lost 1 base to trimming and J lost 1 base, with 7 bases between them. From germline, CDR1 is LNHNV and CDR2 YYDKDF (reference sequence). CDR3: CATSRGGMNTGELFF. The CDR3 nucleotides are TGTGCCACCAGCAGAGGAGGGATGAACACCGGGGAGCTGTTTTTT.

The chain combines TRBV5-1 with TRBJ1-3; D remains ambiguous. V lost 1 base, J lost 4 bases, and 9 bases lay in between. The CDR3 runs 14 residues. The V gene's germline CDR1 is SGHRS and CDR2 YFSETQ. CDR3 amino acids: CASSLRELGNTIYF. In nucleotides, the CDR3 is TGCGCCAGCAGCTTGAGGGAGTTGGGAAACACCATATATTTT.

The rearrangement joins TRBV14 to TRBJ2-1; possibly TRBD2 for D (10 bases). Germline CDR1 reads SGHDN; CDR2 reads FVKESK. This CDR3 is built from 20 residues. The V end lost 1 base, the J end lost 4 bases, and 26 bases lay between the germline ends. In nucleotides, the CDR3 is TGTGCCAGCAGCCAAGGGGGGACAGGGTGGCTAGCGGGAGATTACAATGAGCAGTTCTTC. Its protein product is CASSQGGTGWLAGDYNEQFF.

The chain is built from TRBV18 and TRBJ1-2; D is undetermined. The ends were cut back, 0 bases at V and 4 bases at J, with 9 bases in the middle. The CDR3 extends over 14 amino acids. The germline V gene has CDR1 KGHSH and CDR2 LQKENI. The CDR3 loop reads CASSPPETSYGYTF. The DNA for the CDR3 is TGTGCCAGCTCACCACCCGAGACTTCCTATGGCTACACCTTC.

The V call is TRBV4-1, the J call TRBJ2-7; D might be TRBD1 (5 bases). The V end was cut by 1 base, the J end by 5 bases, with 9 bases between. There are 13 residues in the CDR3. The germline CDR1 and CDR2 sequences are MGHRA and YSYEKL. For the CDR3, the DNA is TGCGCCAGCAGCCAAGTTCCAGGGAACGAGCAGTACTTC. It encodes CASSQVPGNEQYF.

The rearrangement links TRBV6-1 to TRBJ1-2; D may be TRBD1 (6 bases). CDR1 MNHNS and CDR2 SASEGT come from the germline V gene. This CDR3 has 15 residues. V lost 1 base and J lost 6, with 15 bases in between. For the CDR3, the DNA is TGTGCCAGCAGTGAAGATGACAGGACAAAGGATGGCTACACCTTC. Encoded protein: CASSEDDRTKDGYTF.

This sequence joins TRBV7-9 and TRBJ2-3; D remains unclear. CDR3 length: 16 amino acids. The V end lost 3 bases, the J end lost 1 base, and 14 bases lay between the germline ends. Germline lookup yields CDR1 SEHNR and CDR2 FQNEAQ (reference sequence). In DNA form, the CDR3 reads TGTGCCAGCAGCTTCTTGTCGGAGATGGGCACAGATACGCAGTATTTT. The encoded protein is CASSFLSEMGTDTQYF.

The chain links TRBV5-6 to TRBJ1-1; no reliable D call. The CDR3 sequence is 11 residues long. Trimming removed 3 bases at V and 3 bases at J, with 3 bases between. The V gene's germline CDR1 is SGHDT and CDR2 YYEEEE. The DNA of the CDR3 is TGTGCCAGCAGCTACTACACTGAAGCTTTCTTT. Translation: CASSYYTEAFF.

V and J are TRBV4-1 and TRBJ2-7; D possibly corresponds to TRBD2 (5 bases). V was pared by 2 bases and J by 2 bases, with 7 bases between. The V gene's germline CDR1 is MGHRA and CDR2 YSYEKL. This CDR3 contains 13 residues. CDR3 in DNA: TGCGCCAGCAGCCAACGGGATACCTACGAGCAGTACTTC. Translating gives CASSQRDTYEQYF.

The rearrangement joins TRBV7-2 to TRBJ1-1, with D possibly being TRBD1 (5 bases). Germline CDR1 reads SGHTA; CDR2 reads FQGNSA. This CDR3 has 16 amino acids. V was trimmed by 3 bases and J by 1 base, leaving 15 bases between them. The CDR3 is CASSFRPSTGNTEAFF. CDR3 DNA sequence: TGTGCCAGCAGCTTCCGCCCGTCAACAGGGAACACTGAAGCTTTCTTT.

This sequence joins TRBV7-3 and TRBJ2-1, with TRBD2 identical over 11 bases. In germline, CDR1 is SGHTA, CDR2 FQGTGA. With V trimmed by 5 bases and J by 2 bases, 5 bases remained unmatched. The CDR3 contains 16 residues. CDR3 sequence (DNA): TGTGCCAGCAGCCCGGGACTAGCGGTGGCCTACAATGAGCAGTTCTTC. Residues: CASSPGLAVAYNEQFF.